The rows below give T cell receptor beta chains drawn from one sample of a study of cytomegalovirus exposure and HLA in healthy donors. Some clones are missing from TCRdb's copy, which holds only in-frame ones; the method was immunoSEQ multiplex PCR. The repertoire holds 120,000 or so clones, more than 75% seen once, with roughly 1.8% in the top ten. The specimen was PBMCs. The receptors were sampled from a young man in good health and CMV-seronegative. CDR3s include the opening cysteine and the closing phenylalanine or tryptophan. The order of the fields is J gene, V gene, clone size, D gene, CDR3 protein, CDR3 DNA. The D gene is left open where the match is weak. Clone size is not always given. Where it is, it says once, few, many or a class for expanded clones.

>TRBJ2-7|TRBV19|-|TRBD2
CASSLAGFSYEQYF
TGTGCCAGTAGTCTAGCGGGGTTCTCCTACGAGCAGTACTTC
>TRBJ2-7|TRBV7-2|once|-
CASSLFAGGIPYEQYF
TGTGCCAGCAGCTTATTTGCGGGCGGGATCCCCTACGAGCAGTACTTC
>TRBJ2-7|TRBV6-1|once|-
CASSAGLGTSSYEQYF
TGTGCCAGCAGTGCAGGCCTCGGGACTTCCTCCTACGAGCAGTACTTC
>TRBJ1-1|TRBV7-3|once|TRBD1
CASSLSQGGTEAFF
TGTGCCAGCAGCTTAAGCCAGGGGGGCACTGAAGCTTTCTTT
>TRBJ2-1|TRBV5-1|few|-
CASSLSGGNEQFF
TGCGCCAGCAGCTTGTCCGGGGGCAATGAGCAGTTCTTC
>TRBJ1-1|TRBV19|-|TRBD1
CASSIDWIPTGQAFF
TGTGCCAGTAGTATAGATTGGATACCGACAGGGCAAGCTTTCTTT
>TRBJ1-6|TRBV7-8|-|-
CASSLEPGMSSYNSPLHF
TGTGCCAGCAGCTTAGAACCAGGGATGAGCTCCTATAATTCACCCCTCCACTTT
>TRBJ2-7|TRBV7-9|-|TRBD1
CASTATGEAQYF
TGTGCCAGCACCGCGACAGGGGAGGCGCAGTACTTC
>TRBJ2-7|TRBV11-2|few|TRBD1
CASSLVRTGNEQYF
TGTGCCAGCAGCTTAGTCAGGACAGGGAACGAGCAGTACTTC
>TRBJ2-1|TRBV9|-|-
CASSATPSSYNEQFF
TGTGCCAGCAGCGCGACACCAAGCTCCTACAATGAGCAGTTCTTC
>TRBJ1-2|TRBV6-1|-|-
CASTSQGYANYGYTF
TGTGCCAGCACCAGCCAGGGCTACGCTAACTATGGCTACACCTTC